Presented here are 18 T cell receptor beta chains from one specimen sequenced in a study of blood T cell repertoires in COVID-19. Only in-frame clones appear in the TCRdb table, and some are missing; sequencing was by immunoSEQ multiplex PCR. The sample lists under 45,000 clones; 86% were seen once. Material for sequencing was peripheral blood. The receptor source for this set is a man aged 40-50 years with active COVID-19.

The rearrangement uses TRBV9 and TRBJ2-2; 15 bases match TRBD2. The length of the CDR3 is 20 residues. With V trimmed by 7 bases and J by 1 base, 14 bases remained unmatched. Germline V lookup: CDR1 SGDLS, CDR2 YYNGEE. The CDR3 region is CASGGDLGLAGGGNTGELFF. The CDR3 bases are TGTGCCAGCGGGGGGGATTTGGGACTAGCGGGAGGAGGGAACACCGGGGAGCTGTTTTTT.

This clone was detected only a few times. V gene TRBV4-2 combines with J gene TRBJ1-2; TRBD1 agrees at 12 bases. The CDR3 is made up of 17 amino acids. The V segment lost 3 bases and the J segment 2 bases; nucleotides outside the gene matches: 7. Per germline, CDR1 LGHNA and CDR2 YNFKEQ. The CDR3 is CASSQSEGQGANYGYTF. The CDR3, as DNA: TGTGCCAGCAGCCAGTCGGAGGGACAGGGGGCAAACTATGGCTACACCTTC.

The rearrangement joins TRBV18 to TRBJ1-3, with 7 bases matching TRBD1. The CDR3 spans 15 residues. V gave up 0 bases and J gave up 2 bases; unmatched junction bases: 1. Germline CDR1 and CDR2: KGHSH and LQKENI. CDR3 amino acids: CASSPPGTAGNTIYF. DNA of the CDR3: TGTGCCAGCTCACCACCCGGGACAGCTGGAAACACCATATATTTT.

J is TRBJ2-1 and V is TRBV11-2; TRBD2 matches at 10 bases. There are 18 residues in the CDR3. Germline CDR1 and CDR2: SGHAT and FQNNGV. After removal of 1 base from V and 0 bases from J, the junction contained 6 bases not matched to a gene. CDR3 loop: CASSLGNLAGGSYNEQFF. The CDR3 bases are TGTGCCAGCAGCTTAGGGAACTTAGCGGGAGGCTCCTACAATGAGCAGTTCTTC.

J is TRBJ1-5 and V is TRBV19; TRBD1 matches at 7 bases. The CDR3 has 15 residues. Unmatched junction bases numbered 6, after V lost 3 bases and J lost 4 bases. Germline V lookup: CDR1 LNHDA, CDR2 SQIVND (reference sequence). The CDR3 sequence: CASSMLRQGNQPQHF. CDR3 coding DNA: TGTGCCAGTAGTATGTTGAGACAGGGTAATCAGCCCCAGCATTTT.

This chain connects TRBV11-2 to TRBJ2-5, with D possibly matching TRBD2 (7 bases). The CDR3 totals 15 residues. V lost 2 bases and J 3 bases, leaving 13 bases between the germline ends. Germline CDR1 reads SGHAT; CDR2 reads FQNNGV. CDR3 amino acids: CASSLWGRGKETQYF. The DNA for the CDR3 is TGTGCCAGCAGCTTATGGGGGAGGGGGAAAGAGACCCAGTACTTC.

This chain connects TRBV28 to TRBJ2-1, with 10 bases that match TRBD2. Per germline, CDR1 MDHEN and CDR2 SYDVKM. This CDR3 spans 16 amino acids. With 6 bases clipped from V and 2 bases from J, the junction kept 7 bases outside the gene matches. The CDR3 DNA is TGTGCCAGCAGCAAAACAAGCGGGAGGGCCTACAATGAGCAGTTCTTC. This encodes CASSKTSGRAYNEQFF.

The chain couples TRBV19 to TRBJ2-7; D not resolved. Trimming took off 2 bases at V and 0 bases at J, with 8 bases between the two ends. The length of the CDR3 is 14 residues. Germline-derived CDR1 and CDR2 are LNHDA and SQIVND (reference sequence). The CDR3 region is CASSISAYSYEQYF. Written as DNA, the CDR3 is TGTGCCAGTAGTATAAGTGCCTACTCCTACGAGCAGTACTTC.

The chain recombines TRBV30 with TRBJ2-1, with 10 bases that match TRBD1. The CDR3 runs 15 residues. V was pared by 0 bases and J by 9 bases, with 8 bases of the junction left unmatched. Germline CDR1 is GTSNPN and CDR2 is SVGIG (reference sequence). In DNA form, the CDR3 reads TGTGCCTGGAGTGTAGGGACAGGGGATCGGGGTGAGCAGTTCTTC. Its translation: CAWSVGTGDRGEQFF.

V gene TRBV29-1 combines with J gene TRBJ2-3, with D perhaps TRBD1 (5 bases). Germline V gene data show CDR1 as SQVTM and CDR2 as ANQGSEA. V was pared by 3 bases and J by 4 bases, with 14 bases between. CDR3 size: 14 residues. CDR3 protein: CSVEGQEWADTQYF. In DNA, the CDR3 is TGCAGCGTTGAGGGGCAGGAATGGGCAGATACGCAGTATTTT.

The chain has TRBV4-1 and TRBJ2-7, with 9 bases lining up with TRBD2. V dropped 0 bases and J dropped 7; count of bases not matched to a gene: 10. Per the germline V gene, CDR1 is MGHRA and CDR2 is YSYEKL. The CDR3 contains 16 residues. For the CDR3, the DNA is TGCGCCAGCAGCCAAGATCGGGTAGCGGGAGTAGTAGAGCAGTACTTC. Protein sequence: CASSQDRVAGVVEQYF.

This clone was recorded a few times. This chain joins TRBV7-7 and TRBJ2-2; D unresolved. The CDR3 runs 14 residues. Trimming stripped 6 bases from V and 5 bases from J, with 13 bases between. The germline gives CDR1 SSHAT, CDR2 FNYEAQ (reference sequence). CDR3 bases: TGTGCCAGCAGTCCGGTGCAACTAACCGGGGAGCTGTTTTTT. Amino acid sequence: CASSPVQLTGELFF.

The chain uses TRBV19 and TRBJ1-1, with D tentatively TRBD1 (5 bases). CDR3 length: 14 residues. Germline assignment: CDR1 LNHDA and CDR2 SQIVND (reference sequence). The V end was cut by 4 bases, the J end by 4 bases, with 13 bases between. The CDR3 loop is CASSTWAGPTEAFF. In nucleotides, the CDR3 is TGTGCCAGTAGTACCTGGGCGGGGCCCACTGAAGCTTTCTTT. Complete variable domain (other parts from reference TRBV19 and TRBJ1-1): DGGITQSPKYLFRKEGQNVTLSCEQNLNHDAMYWYRQDPGQGLRLIYYSQIVNDFQKGDIAEGYSVSREKKESFPLTVTSAQKNPTAFYLCASSTWAGPTEAFFGQGTRLTVV.

Comment on this clone: Different DNA sequences within this sample yield the same CDR3. The V and J genes are TRBV10-3 and TRBJ1-1; 8 nucleotides agree with TRBD1. This CDR3 is 12 amino acids long. Germline V CDR1 and CDR2: ENHRY, SYGVKD. Trimming removed 9 bases from V and 5 bases from J; junction bases left unmatched: 5. The CDR3 reads CAIGQGLTEAFF. The CDR3 nucleotides read TGTGCCATAGGACAGGGTTTGACTGAAGCTTTCTTT.

The chain employs TRBV6-5 and TRBJ2-7, with 9 bases identical to TRBD1. The J segment lost 6 bases and the V segment lost 2 bases, leaving 5 bases of the junction unmatched. CDR1 and CDR2 (germline): MNHEY, SVGAGI. This CDR3 has 14 amino acids. The CDR3 is CASSYGTGNGEQYF. The DNA of the CDR3 is TGTGCCAGCAGTTACGGGACAGGGAACGGCGAGCAGTACTTC.

This clone is categorized as medium-sized. The gene calls are TRBV5-1 and TRBJ1-2; D possibly corresponds to TRBD1 (6 bases). The length of the CDR3 is 14 residues. The germline V gene has CDR1 SGHRS and CDR2 YFSETQ. Trimming left V 3 bases short and J 4 bases short, with 13 bases between. CDR3 DNA: TGCGCCAGCAGCTCACGGGGGGGCGTCTATGGCTACACCTTC. Protein: CASSSRGGVYGYTF.

The chain uses TRBV5-6 and TRBJ1-1; no definite D call. Trimming shortened V by 1 base and J by 6 bases, and 16 bases separated the two germline ends. This CDR3 is 15 amino acids long. The germline gives CDR1 SGHDT, CDR2 YYEEEE. CDR3 DNA: TGTGCCAGCAGCTTGACTGACCGACAAAGCCCTGAAGCTTTCTTT. This sequence encodes CASSLTDRQSPEAFF.

Only one count was recorded for this clone. The rearrangement links TRBV20-1 to TRBJ1-2; D is perhaps TRBD1 (6 bases). With 7 bases removed from V and 3 bases from J, the gap between germline ends came to 9 bases. Germline V lookup: CDR1 DFQATT, CDR2 SNEGSKA (reference sequence). This CDR3 comprises 11 residues. CDR3 loop: CSGRQDYGYTF. The CDR3 coding sequence is TGCAGTGGCAGACAGGACTATGGCTACACCTTC.